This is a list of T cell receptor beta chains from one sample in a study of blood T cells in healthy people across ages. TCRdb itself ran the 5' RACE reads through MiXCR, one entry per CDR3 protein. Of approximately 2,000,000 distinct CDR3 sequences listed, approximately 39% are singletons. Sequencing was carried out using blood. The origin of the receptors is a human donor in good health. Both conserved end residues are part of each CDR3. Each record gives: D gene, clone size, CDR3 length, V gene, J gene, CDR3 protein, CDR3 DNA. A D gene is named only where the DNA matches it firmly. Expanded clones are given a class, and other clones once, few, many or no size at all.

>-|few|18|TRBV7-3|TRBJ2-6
CASSLTVAAHSGANVLTF
TGTGCCAGCAGCTTAACTGTGGCGGCGCACTCTGGGGCCAACGTCCTGACTTTC
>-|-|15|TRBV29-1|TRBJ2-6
CSVRIWGSGANVLTF
TGCAGCGTTAGGATATGGGGCTCTGGGGCCAACGTCCTGACTTTC
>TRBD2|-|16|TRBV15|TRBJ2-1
CATSRGLRGEENEQFF
TGTGCCACCAGCAGAGGTCTGCGGGGGGAAGAAAATGAGCAGTTCTTC
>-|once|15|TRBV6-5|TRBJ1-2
CASSYNSGGANGYTF
TGTGCCAGCAGTTACAATTCAGGAGGGGCGAATGGCTACACCTTC
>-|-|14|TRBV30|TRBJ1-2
CAWSVLTTNYGYTF
TGTGCCTGGAGTGTACTTACGACTAACTATGGCTACACCTTC
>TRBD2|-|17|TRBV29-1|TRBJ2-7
CSVEAGRGGKSSYEQYF
TGCAGCGTTGAAGCCGGCCGCGGGGGTAAGTCCTCCTACGAGCAGTACTTC
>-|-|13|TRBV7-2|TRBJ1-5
CASSLEEGPTQHF
TGTGCCAGCAGCTTAGAAGAGGGTCCAACCCAGCATTTT
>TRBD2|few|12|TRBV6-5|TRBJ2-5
CASSPGLAGQYF
TGTGCCAGCAGCCCCGGGCTAGCGGGGCAGTACTTC
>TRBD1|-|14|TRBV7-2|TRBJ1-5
CASSPDRENQPQHF
TGTGCCAGCAGCCCGGACAGGGAGAATCAGCCCCAGCATTTT
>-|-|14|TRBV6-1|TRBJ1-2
CASSEGAGIYGYTF
TGTGCCAGCAGTGAAGGGGCAGGGATCTATGGCTACACCTTC
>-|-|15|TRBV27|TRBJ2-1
CASSSTSSSYNEQFF
TGTGCCAGCAGTTCCACATCGAGCTCCTACAATGAGCAGTTCTTC
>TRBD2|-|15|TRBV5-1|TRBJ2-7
CASSLSGGTHHEQYF
TGCGCCAGCAGCCTTAGCGGGGGGACCCACCACGAGCAGTACTTC
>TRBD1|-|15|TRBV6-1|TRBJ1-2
CASSPGTAVGYGHTF
TGTGCCAGCAGTCCCGGGACAGCGGTCGGCTATGGCCACACCTTC
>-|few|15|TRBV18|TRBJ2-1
CASSLPGLGDNEQFF
TGTGCCAGCTCACTCCCAGGGTTGGGAGACAATGAGCAGTTCTTC
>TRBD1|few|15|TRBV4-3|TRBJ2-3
CASSHDTQGTDTQYF
TGCGCCAGCAGCCACGATACACAGGGGACAGATACGCAGTATTTT
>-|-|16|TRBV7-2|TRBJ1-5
CASSLDAWGAGEPQHF
TGTGCCAGCAGCTTAGACGCTTGGGGGGCAGGGGAGCCCCAGCATTTT
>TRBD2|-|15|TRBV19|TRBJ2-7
CASSIATGLGHEQYF
TGTGCCAGTAGTATAGCTACGGGACTAGGTCACGAGCAGTACTTC
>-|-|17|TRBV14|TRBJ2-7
CASSPAGWGRRFYEQYF
TGTGCCAGCAGCCCTGCTGGTTGGGGACGGCGATTTTACGAGCAGTACTTC
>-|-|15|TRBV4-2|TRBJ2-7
CASSQERNAYNEQYF
TGTGCCAGCAGCCAAGAGCGGAACGCCTACAATGAGCAGTACTTC
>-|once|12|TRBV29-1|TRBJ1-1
CSGDWGHTEAFF
TGCAGCGGTGATTGGGGTCACACTGAAGCTTTCTTT
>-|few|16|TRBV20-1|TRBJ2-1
CSARDSRSSSYNEQFF
TGCAGTGCTAGAGATTCTAGGTCGAGCTCCTACAATGAGCAGTTCTTC
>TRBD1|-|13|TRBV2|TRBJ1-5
CASSGQGLGPQHF
TGTGCCAGCAGTGGACAGGGCCTAGGGCCCCAGCATTTT
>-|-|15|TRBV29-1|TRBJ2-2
CSVEEGGANTGELFF
TGCAGCGTTGAAGAGGGCGGCGCGAACACCGGGGAGCTGTTTTTT
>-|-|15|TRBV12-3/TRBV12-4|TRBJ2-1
CASSQLATGLDEQFF
TGTGCCAGCAGTCAACTAGCTACCGGTCTCGATGAGCAGTTCTTC
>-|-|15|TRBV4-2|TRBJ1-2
CASSQGARQYYGYTF
TGTGCCAGCAGCCAAGGGGCCCGGCAGTACTATGGCTACACCTTT
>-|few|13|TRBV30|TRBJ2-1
CAWSFGGRNGQFF
TGTGCCTGGAGTTTTGGGGGGAGGAATGGGCAGTTCTTC
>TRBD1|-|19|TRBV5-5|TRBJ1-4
CASSLVGTGGQGPFEKLFF
TGTGCCAGCAGCTTGGTAGGGACAGGGGGCCAGGGGCCCTTTGAAAAACTGTTTTTT
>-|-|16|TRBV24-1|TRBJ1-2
CATSDSRMRKVYGYTF
TGTGCCACCAGTGACTCCCGGATGAGGAAAGTTTATGGCTACACCTTC
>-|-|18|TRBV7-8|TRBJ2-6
CASSLLDFVYSGANVLTF
TGTGCCAGCAGCTTATTGGACTTTGTTTATTCTGGGGCCAACGTCCTGACTTTC